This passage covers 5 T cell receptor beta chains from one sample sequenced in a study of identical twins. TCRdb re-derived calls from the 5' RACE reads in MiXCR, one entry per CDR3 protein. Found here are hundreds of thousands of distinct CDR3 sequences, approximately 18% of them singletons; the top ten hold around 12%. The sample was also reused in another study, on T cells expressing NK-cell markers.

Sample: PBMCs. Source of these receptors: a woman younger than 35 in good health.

The CDR3 nucleotides read TGTGCCAGCAGCTTAGTTGTTAGCGGGAGGTCGAGCTCCTACAATGAGCAGTTCTTC. It translates to CASSLVVSGRSSSYNEQFF. The V gene is TRBV11-1, the J gene TRBJ2-1; 10 bases align to TRBD2. Germline V gene lookup returns CDR1 SGHAT and CDR2 FQDESV (reference sequence). There are 19 residues in the CDR3. The junction had 9 bases not matched to a gene; V was cut back by 1 base and J by 0 bases.

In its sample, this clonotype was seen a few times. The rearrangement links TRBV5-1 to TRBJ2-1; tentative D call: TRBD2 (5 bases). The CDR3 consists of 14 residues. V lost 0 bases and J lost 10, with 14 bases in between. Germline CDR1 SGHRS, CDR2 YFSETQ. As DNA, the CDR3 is TGCGCCAGCAGCTTGGTGGCGGCTAGCCGGGAGCAGTTCTTC. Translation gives CASSLVAASREQFF.

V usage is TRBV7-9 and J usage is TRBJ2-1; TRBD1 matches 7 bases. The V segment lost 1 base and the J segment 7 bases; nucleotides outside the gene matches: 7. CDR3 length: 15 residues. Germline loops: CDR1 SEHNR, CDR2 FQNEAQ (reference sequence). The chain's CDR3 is CASSLEQGSGNEQFF. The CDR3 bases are TGTGCCAGCAGCTTAGAACAGGGGTCGGGAAATGAGCAGTTCTTC.

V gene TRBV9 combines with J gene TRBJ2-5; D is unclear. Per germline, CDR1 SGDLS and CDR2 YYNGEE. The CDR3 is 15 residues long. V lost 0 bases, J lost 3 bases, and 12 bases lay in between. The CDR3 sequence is CASSVVGTVKETQYF. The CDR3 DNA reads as TGTGCCAGCAGCGTAGTAGGAACAGTCAAAGAGACCCAGTACTTC. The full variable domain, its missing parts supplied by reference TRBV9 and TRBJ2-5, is DSGVTQTPKHLITATGQRVTLRCSPRSGDLSVYWYQQSLDQGLQFLIQYYNGEERAKGNILERFSAQQFPDLHSELNLSSLELGDSALYFCASSVVGTVKETQYFGPGTRLLVL.

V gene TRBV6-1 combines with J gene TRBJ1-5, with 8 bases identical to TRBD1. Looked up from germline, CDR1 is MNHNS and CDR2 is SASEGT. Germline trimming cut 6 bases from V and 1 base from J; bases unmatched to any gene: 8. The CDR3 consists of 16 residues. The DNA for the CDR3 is TGTGCCAGCAGATCAGGGGGCAGGGGAAGCAATCAGCCCCAGCATTTT. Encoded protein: CASRSGGRGSNQPQHF.